These 8 T cell receptor beta chains originate from one sample sequenced in a study of molecular identifiers for immune sequencing clone quantification. One entry per CDR3 protein, called by TCRdb with MiXCR from the PCR reads. The data show about 640,000 distinct CDR3 sequences, just under 20% seen once. The specimen was naive CD8+ T cells from blood, with Jurkat cell RNA spiked in. Subset here: FACS-sorted CD8+CD4-CCR7+CD45RA+ naive T cells. Every receptor here comes from a human donor in good health. Some libraries in this study had Jurkat cell RNA spiked in.

This clonotype was recorded many times. CDR3 sequence: CASSLERGGDTQYF. For the CDR3, the DNA is TGTGCCAGCAGTTTAGAGCGGGGGGGTGATACGCAGTATTTT. The rearrangement links TRBV12-3 or TRBV12-4 to TRBJ2-3, with 10 nucleotides matching TRBD2. The length of the CDR3 is 14 residues. V lost 1 base and J lost 6; bases outside the gene matches: 1.

The chain combines TRBV6-5 with TRBJ1-6; weak D call: TRBD1 (6 bases). Trimming pared 0 bases from V and 7 bases from J, leaving 16 bases between. This CDR3 has 17 residues. CDR1 is MNHEY and CDR2 is SVGAGI in the germline V gene. Here the CDR3 reads CASSYSSGDVFNSPLHF. The CDR3 DNA reads as TGTGCCAGCAGTTACTCTTCAGGGGATGTATTCAATTCACCCCTCCACTTT.

Remarks on this clonotype: This may arise from a read error, as a much more abundant clone is one base away. The chain couples TRBV19 to TRBJ1-1; D perhaps matches TRBD1 (5 bases). This CDR3 region has 13 residues. The germline V gene encodes CDR1 LNHDA and CDR2 SQIVND (reference sequence). The CDR3 DNA follows: TGTGCCACCGACACGGGGGGACCCACTGGAGCTTTCTTT. Translated, it gives CATDTGGPTGAFF.

This clonotype was seen many times. V and J are TRBV10-3 and TRBJ1-1; D possibly corresponds to TRBD1 (5 bases). The V end lost 9 bases, the J end lost 2 bases, and 22 bases lay between the germline ends. CDR3 length: 16 residues. CDR1 ENHRY and CDR2 SYGVKD come from the germline V gene. CDR3 sequence: CAIGVDGLPVNTEAFF. DNA of the CDR3: TGTGCCATAGGGGTCGATGGGCTGCCGGTAAACACTGAAGCTTTCTTT.

This clonotype was picked up many times. The chain uses TRBV19 and TRBJ2-7, with TRBD1 identical over 7 bases. The V gene's germline CDR1 is LNHDA and CDR2 SQIVND (reference sequence). The CDR3 covers 14 residues. V was clipped by 4 bases and J by 6 bases; unmatched bases: 9. Here the CDR3 DNA reads TGTGCCAGTAGTAGAAACAGGGGAGTTGCCGAGCAGTACTTC. Translated, it gives CASSRNRGVAEQYF.

V gene TRBV7-9 combines with J gene TRBJ1-1; D uncertain. The germline V gene has CDR1 SEHNR and CDR2 FQNEAQ (reference sequence). Trimming stripped 5 bases from V and 11 bases from J, with 15 bases between. The CDR3 has 12 amino acids. The CDR3 sequence: CASSAGLIRAFF. Written as DNA, the CDR3 is TGTGCCAGCAGCGCCGGACTCATTCGGGCTTTCTTT.

This clonotype was picked up many times. The chain links TRBV6-5 to TRBJ2-3; D unresolved. Trimming removed 1 base from V and 2 bases from J, with 4 bases in between. This CDR3 contains 13 residues. Germline-derived CDR1 and CDR2 are MNHEY and SVGAGI. CDR3 sequence (DNA): TGTGCCAGCAGTTACTTAACCACAGATACGCAGTATTTT. It yields the protein CASSYLTTDTQYF.

This clonotype was seen many times. This chain links TRBV5-5 with TRBJ2-7; 8 nucleotides align to TRBD1. The CDR3 spans 15 residues. J gave up 3 bases and V 5 bases, and 10 bases lay outside the gene matches. Germline V lookup: CDR1 SGHKS, CDR2 YYEKEE (reference sequence). CDR3 sequence reads: CASSSTDRAYYEQYF. CDR3 nucleotides: TGTGCCAGCAGTTCTACGGACAGGGCTTACTACGAGCAGTACTTC.